This T cell receptor (beta chain) was profiled in a study of OX40 agonist ivuxolimab in advanced cancers. Germline CDR1 and CDR2: LNHDA and SQIVND (reference sequence). V was clipped by 10 bases and J by 2 bases; unmatched bases: 15. The CDR3 is made up of 17 amino acids. Note on this clone: The antigen is unknown.

Overall study findings and caveats: Relative to CD4+, CD8+ T cells held more expanded clones on average.

The method was immunoSEQ multiplex PCR; TCRdb's version includes in-frame clones alone and lacks a portion of them. The table lists 25,000 to 30,000 clones, 87% of them singletons, with approximately 16% in the top ten. This chain connects TRBV19 to TRBJ2-7; 12 positions match TRBD1. The receptor was derived from an adult with an advanced solid tumor such as melanoma, head and neck, liver or kidney cancer. The input for sequencing was CD4+ or CD8+ T cells sorted from blood, taken in a trial of the OX40 agonist ivuxolimab. The CDR3 reads CATTGTGGVGSTYEQYF. CDR3 DNA: TGTGCCACAACCGGGACAGGGGGCGTAGGATCTACCTACGAGCAGTACTTC. The variable domain in full, with the rest retrieved from reference TRBV19 and TRBJ2-7, is DGGITQSPKYLFRKEGQNVTLSCEQNLNHDAMYWYRQDPGQGLRLIYYSQIVNDFQKGDIAEGYSVSREKKESFPLTVTSAQKNPTAFYLCATTGTGGVGSTYEQYFGPGTRLTVT.